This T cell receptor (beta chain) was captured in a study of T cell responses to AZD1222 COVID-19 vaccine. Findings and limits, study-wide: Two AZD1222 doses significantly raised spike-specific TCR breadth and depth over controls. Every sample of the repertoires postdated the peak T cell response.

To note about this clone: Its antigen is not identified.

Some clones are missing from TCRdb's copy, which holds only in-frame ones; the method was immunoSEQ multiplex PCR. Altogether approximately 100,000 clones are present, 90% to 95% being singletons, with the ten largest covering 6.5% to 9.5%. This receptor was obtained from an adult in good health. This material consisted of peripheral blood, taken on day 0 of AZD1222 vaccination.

The CDR3 coding sequence is TGCGCCAGTGACGACGGTTACAATGAGCAGTTCTTC. This codes for CASDDGYNEQFF. V and J are TRBV4-1 and TRBJ2-1, with D unresolved. Trimming removed 9 bases at V and 4 bases at J, with 10 bases between. In germline, CDR1 is MGHRA, CDR2 YSYEKL. The CDR3 has 12 residues.